A selection of T cell receptor beta chains follows, all from one sample in a study of shared clonotypes between healthy human individuals. Some clones are missing from TCRdb's copy, which holds only in-frame ones; the method was immunoSEQ multiplex PCR. The data hold more than 2,000,000 clones, with around 90% observed a single time. Sequences were obtained from naive CD4+ T cells sorted from blood. The receptors originated from a man aged 18 to 29 in good health. The CDR3 runs from the conserved cysteine through the conserved F or W. The D gene is left open where the match is weak. For some rows the clone size is stated as once, few or many, or as a class when expanded; others skip it.

TGTGCCAGGGCCAGCCCGGGGGACGAGCAGTACTTC | CARASPGDEQYF | TRBJ2-7 | 12 | once | . | TRBV11-2
TGTGCCAGCTCACCGGTGCGGGGGGGGATCACAGATACGCAGTATTTT | CASSPVRGGITDTQYF | TRBJ2-3 | 16 | . | TRBD2 | TRBV18
TGTGCCTGGAGTCTGACGACAGGGTGGAATCAGCCCCAGCATTTT | CAWSLTTGWNQPQHF | TRBJ1-5 | 15 | . | TRBD1 | TRBV30
TGTGCCACCAGCAGAAACCGCCTAGGGGGACCCACAGATACGCAGTATTTT | CATSRNRLGGPTDTQYF | TRBJ2-3 | 17 | . | . | TRBV15
TGTGCCTGGAGTCAAAGGCAGGGAGCTAATGAAAAACTGTTTTTT | CAWSQRQGANEKLFF | TRBJ1-4 | 15 | few | . | TRBV30
TGCGCCAGCAGTGGTGGCCTCCGTGAGACCCAGTACTTC | CASSGGLRETQYF | TRBJ2-5 | 13 | . | . | TRBV4-1
TGCGCCAGCAGCCAAGAGGAGCGGGGGGGCCTAGGCGAGCAGTACTTC | CASSQEERGGLGEQYF | TRBJ2-7 | 16 | . | TRBD2 | TRBV4-1
TGTGCCAGCAGGTGGGAGGGCCCCTACAATGAGCAGTTCTTC | CASRWEGPYNEQFF | TRBJ2-1 | 14 | . | TRBD2 | TRBV25-1
TGTGCCTCCAACAAGGGCCTCGACAATGAGCAGTTCTTC | CASNKGLDNEQFF | TRBJ2-1 | 13 | . | . | TRBV10-3
TGCGCCAGCAGCTTGGGGTCAGGGGGAAACGGTCAGCCCCAGCATTTT | CASSLGSGGNGQPQHF | TRBJ1-5 | 16 | . | TRBD1 | TRBV5-1
TGTGCCAGCATCCGGCCGGGGTACGATGAGCAGTTCTTC | CASIRPGYDEQFF | TRBJ2-1 | 13 | . | . | TRBV5-4
TGTGCCAGCAGCATCGGACAGGGAGGTAGGGGGAATGAAAAACTGTTTTTT | CASSIGQGGRGNEKLFF | TRBJ1-4 | 17 | . | TRBD1 | TRBV13
TGTGCCATCAGTGAGTCGATAGGTGGTAGCAATCAGCCCCAGCATTTT | CAISESIGGSNQPQHF | TRBJ1-5 | 16 | . | . | TRBV10-3
TGTGCCAGCAGCTTAGGGAGCTCCTATAATTCACCCCTCCACTTT | CASSLGSSYNSPLHF | TRBJ1-6 | 15 | . | . | TRBV7-9
TGTGCCAGCAGCCAAGATTCGACAGGGGTCTTCACCGGGGAGCTGTTTTTT | CASSQDSTGVFTGELFF | TRBJ2-2 | 17 | . | TRBD1 | TRBV5-4
TGTGCCAGCTCGGGACCGTCCCAGGGGAATGAAAAACTGTTTTTT | CASSGPSQGNEKLFF | TRBJ1-4 | 15 | . | . | TRBV9
TGTGCCTGGAGCGGGACAGGGCTTCTTAATGAAAAACTGTTTTTT | CAWSGTGLLNEKLFF | TRBJ1-4 | 15 | . | TRBD1 | TRBV30
TGTGCCAGCAGCTTAGGGACCAACACCGGGGAGCTGTTTTTT | CASSLGTNTGELFF | TRBJ2-2 | 14 | . | . | TRBV7-2
TGTGCCAGCAGCTTAGGGGGAAAGGGAGATACGCAGTATTTT | CASSLGGKGDTQYF | TRBJ2-3 | 14 | . | . | TRBV5-8
TGTGCCAGCAGTGTTGGGCAGCCACGACACACCGGGGAGCTGTTTTTT | CASSVGQPRHTGELFF | TRBJ2-2 | 16 | . | . | TRBV2
TGTGCCAGCAGAGAAGGGGAGACCCAGTACTTC | CASREGETQYF | TRBJ2-5 | 11 | . | . | TRBV7-6
TGTGCCAGCAGCCCCCGGGGCGGGTTCAATGGCTACACCTTC | CASSPRGGFNGYTF | TRBJ1-2 | 14 | once | . | TRBV5-5
TGTGCCATCAGTAATCCCGGGACAGGGAACTACGAGCAGTACTTC | CAISNPGTGNYEQYF | TRBJ2-7 | 15 | . | TRBD1 | TRBV10-3
TGTGCCAGCAGTTCCCGACTAGCGGGAGGAGATACGCAGTATTTT | CASSSRLAGGDTQYF | TRBJ2-3 | 15 | . | TRBD2 | TRBV11-2
TGTGCCACCATGCCGGGAGTGACGACGGAGACCCAGTACTTC | CATMPGVTTETQYF | TRBJ2-5 | 14 | . | . | TRBV19
TGTGCCAGCAGTGAACCAGGGTCCTCCTACGAGCAGTACTTC | CASSEPGSSYEQYF | TRBJ2-7 | 14 | . | . | TRBV6-1
TGTGCCTGTTCCCCACCGGGTAATTCACCCCTCCACTTT | CACSPPGNSPLHF | TRBJ1-6 | 13 | . | . | TRBV6-5
TGCGCCAGCAGCTATACTATCGGGAGCTACAATGAGCAGTTCTTC | CASSYTIGSYNEQFF | TRBJ2-1 | 15 | once | . | TRBV5-1
TGCGCCAGCAGCCAAGTAACCCTCAACGATTCACCCCTCCACTTT | CASSQVTLNDSPLHF | TRBJ1-6 | 15 | . | . | TRBV4-3
TGTGCCAGCAAGCAATACACTGAAGCTTTCTTT | CASKQYTEAFF | TRBJ1-1 | 11 | . | . | TRBV6-5